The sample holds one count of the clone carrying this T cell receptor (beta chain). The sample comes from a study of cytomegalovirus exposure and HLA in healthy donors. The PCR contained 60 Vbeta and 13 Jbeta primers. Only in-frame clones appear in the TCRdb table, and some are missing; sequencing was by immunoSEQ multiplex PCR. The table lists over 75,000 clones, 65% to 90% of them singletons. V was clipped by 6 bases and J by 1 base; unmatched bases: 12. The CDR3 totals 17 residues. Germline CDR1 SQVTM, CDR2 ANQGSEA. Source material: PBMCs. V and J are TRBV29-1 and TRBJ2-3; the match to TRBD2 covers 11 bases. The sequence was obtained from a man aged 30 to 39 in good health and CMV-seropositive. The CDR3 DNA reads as TGCAGCGTGGCCCGACTAGCGGGAACGCAGGGCACAGATACGCAGTATTTT. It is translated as CSVARLAGTQGTDTQYF.